This entry lists 14 T cell receptor beta chains sequenced from one sample in a study of CD8 T cells in ankylosing spondylitis. One entry per CDR3 protein, called by TCRdb with MiXCR from the 5' RACE reads. In the table there are approximately 150,000 distinct CDR3 sequences, 30% to 35% of which are singletons. The sequencing input was synovial fluid, either unsorted or a sorted T cell fraction (not recorded which). The receptors come from a male donor with ankylosing spondylitis.

The genes are TRBV7-2 and TRBJ1-6, with a weak D call TRBD1 (5 bases). V was clipped by 11 bases and J by 1 base, with 18 bases between them. This CDR3 is 16 amino acids long. In germline, CDR1 is SGHTA, CDR2 FQGNSA. The CDR3 sequence is CASSAGTQSYNSPLHF. The DNA for the CDR3 is TGTGCCTCCAGCGCGGGGACGCAGTCCTATAATTCACCCCTCCACTTT. The variable domain in full, with the rest retrieved from reference TRBV7-2 and TRBJ1-6, is GAGVSQSPSNKVTEKGKDVELRCDPISGHTALYWYRQSLGQGLEFLIYFQGNSAPDKSGLPSDRFSAERTGGSVSTLTIQRTQQEDSAVYLCASSAGTQSYNSPLHFGNGTRLTVT.

The table lists this clonotype with a few counts. V usage is TRBV25-1 and J usage is TRBJ1-5; no definite D call. The germline V and J ends were trimmed by 2 bases and 2 bases, with 4 bases remaining between them. CDR1 and CDR2 from the germline V gene are MGHDK and SYGVNS. This CDR3 contains 13 residues. The CDR3 reads CASSEPGNQPQHF. The CDR3 nucleotides read TGTGCCAGCAGTGAACCTGGCAATCAGCCCCAGCATTTT.

The table lists this clonotype with a count of one. The chain employs TRBV27 and TRBJ2-3; tentative D call: TRBD1 (6 bases). The V gene lost 1 base and the J gene lost 4 bases, with 12 bases spanning the gap. There are 15 residues in the CDR3. Germline assignment: CDR1 MNHEY and CDR2 SMNVEV (reference sequence). CDR3 residues: CASSLLGRGADTQYF. Written as DNA, the CDR3 is TGTGCCAGCAGTTTATTAGGCAGGGGCGCAGATACGCAGTATTTT.

Many counts were recorded for this clonotype. This chain joins TRBV7-9 and TRBJ2-2; no reliable D call. V lost 0 bases, J lost 6 bases, and 11 bases lay in between. There are 15 residues in the CDR3. CDR1 is SEHNR, CDR2 FQNEAQ, per germline (reference sequence). CDR3 DNA sequence: TGTGCCAGCAGCTTAGCGGTCGGGTACGCCGGGGAGCTGTTTTTT. It is translated as CASSLAVGYAGELFF.

The chain uses TRBV6-1 and TRBJ1-3; tentatively, D is TRBD1 (6 bases). Trimming left V 4 bases short and J 3 bases short, with 16 bases between. Germline V CDR1 and CDR2: MNHNS, SASEGT. This CDR3 spans 16 amino acids. CDR3 nucleotide sequence: TGTGCCAGCAGTGCTCGAAAAGCAGGGGATGGAAACACCATATATTTT. It specifies CASSARKAGDGNTIYF.

This clonotype came up many times. The chain is built from TRBV20-1 and TRBJ2-2; D is uncertain. Trimming removed 2 bases from V and 6 bases from J, with 4 bases in between. CDR3 length: 11 residues. CDR1 DFQATT and CDR2 SNEGSKA come from the germline V gene (reference sequence). For the CDR3, the DNA is TGCAGTGCTAGAACGGCCGGGGAGCTGTTTTTT. Translating it yields CSARTAGELFF.

This clonotype was seen many times. Here the CDR3 reads CASSPDHGRGYTF. Here the CDR3 DNA reads TGTGCCAGCAGCCCCGACCACGGCCGTGGCTACACCTTC. V usage is TRBV7-9 and J usage is TRBJ1-2; D gene uncertain. Germline loops: CDR1 SEHNR, CDR2 FQNEAQ (reference sequence). The CDR3 sequence is 13 residues long. V was trimmed by 5 bases and J by 7 bases, leaving 14 bases between them.

V usage is TRBV7-2 and J usage is TRBJ2-3, with 8 bases that match TRBD1. After removal of 0 bases from V and 6 bases from J, the junction contained 8 bases not matched to a gene. Germline assignment: CDR1 SGHTA and CDR2 FQGNSA. The CDR3 consists of 16 residues. Written as DNA, the CDR3 is TGTGCCAGCAGCTTAGCACCGACAGGGGAGCTGGATACGCAGTATTTT. It yields the protein CASSLAPTGELDTQYF.

The sample holds many counts of this clonotype. This chain connects TRBV21-1 to TRBJ2-1; the D segment call TRBD2 is taken from the table without a DNA check. TRBV21-1 is a documented pseudogene. CDR3 length: 14 residues. The CDR3 DNA reads as TGTGCCACCCAGTTTGCGGGAGTGGGAAATGAGCAGTTCTTC. As protein: CATQFAGVGNEQFF.

V gene TRBV12-3 or TRBV12-4 combines with J gene TRBJ2-1; D is unresolved. The CDR3 sequence is 13 residues long. V was shortened by 3 bases and J by 6 bases, with 9 bases between the two germline ends. This CDR3 reads CASSLLTVNEQFF. Here the CDR3 DNA reads TGTGCCAGCAGTTTGCTCACGGTCAATGAGCAGTTCTTC.

The chain recombines TRBV11-3 with TRBJ2-5, with no clear D. Germline V gene lookup returns CDR1 SGHNT and CDR2 YENEEA. V was clipped by 1 base and J by 1 base, with 10 bases between them. The CDR3 length is 15 residues. The CDR3 region is CASSLGQTIQETQYF. The CDR3, as DNA: TGTGCCAGCAGCTTAGGCCAGACAATCCAAGAGACCCAGTACTTC.

This clonotype was seen more than once but under ten times. CDR3 protein: CASSLRGAVTDTQYF. The DNA of the CDR3 is TGTGCCAGCAGCTTAAGAGGAGCCGTCACAGATACGCAGTATTTT. This chain connects TRBV7-2 to TRBJ2-3; unclear D gene. Trimming left V 2 bases short and J 2 bases short, with 11 bases between. Germline values: CDR1 SGHTA, CDR2 FQGNSA. This CDR3 comprises 15 residues.

This chain connects TRBV12-3 or TRBV12-4 to TRBJ1-1; D is perhaps TRBD1 (6 bases). Trimming removed 5 bases from V and 1 base from J, with 14 bases in between. This CDR3 has 15 residues. As DNA, the CDR3 is TGTGCCAGCAGTGACTGGGACACCCAGAACACTGAAGCTTTCTTT. Translating gives CASSDWDTQNTEAFF.

This clonotype occurred many times. V gene TRBV2 combines with J gene TRBJ2-7, with 15 bases that match TRBD2. The junction had 3 bases not matched to a gene; V was cut back by 6 bases and J by 6 bases. The CDR3 runs 14 residues. Germline values: CDR1 SNHLY, CDR2 FYNNEI. CDR3 protein: CASSPGLAGGEQYF. The CDR3 DNA sequence: TGTGCCAGCAGCCCGGGACTAGCGGGAGGCGAGCAGTACTTC.